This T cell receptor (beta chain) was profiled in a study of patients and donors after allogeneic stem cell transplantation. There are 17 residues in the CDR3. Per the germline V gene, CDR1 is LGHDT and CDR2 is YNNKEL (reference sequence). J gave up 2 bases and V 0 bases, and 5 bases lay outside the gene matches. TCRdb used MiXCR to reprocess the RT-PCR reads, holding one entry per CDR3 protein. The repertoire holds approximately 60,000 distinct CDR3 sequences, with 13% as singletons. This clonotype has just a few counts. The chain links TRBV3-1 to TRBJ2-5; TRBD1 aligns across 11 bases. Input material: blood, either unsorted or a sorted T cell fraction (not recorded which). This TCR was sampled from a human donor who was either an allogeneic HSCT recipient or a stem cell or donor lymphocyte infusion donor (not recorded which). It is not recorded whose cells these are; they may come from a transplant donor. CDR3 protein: CASSQDWGTGGQETQYF. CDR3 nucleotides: TGTGCCAGCAGCCAAGATTGGGGGACAGGGGGACAAGAGACCCAGTACTTC.